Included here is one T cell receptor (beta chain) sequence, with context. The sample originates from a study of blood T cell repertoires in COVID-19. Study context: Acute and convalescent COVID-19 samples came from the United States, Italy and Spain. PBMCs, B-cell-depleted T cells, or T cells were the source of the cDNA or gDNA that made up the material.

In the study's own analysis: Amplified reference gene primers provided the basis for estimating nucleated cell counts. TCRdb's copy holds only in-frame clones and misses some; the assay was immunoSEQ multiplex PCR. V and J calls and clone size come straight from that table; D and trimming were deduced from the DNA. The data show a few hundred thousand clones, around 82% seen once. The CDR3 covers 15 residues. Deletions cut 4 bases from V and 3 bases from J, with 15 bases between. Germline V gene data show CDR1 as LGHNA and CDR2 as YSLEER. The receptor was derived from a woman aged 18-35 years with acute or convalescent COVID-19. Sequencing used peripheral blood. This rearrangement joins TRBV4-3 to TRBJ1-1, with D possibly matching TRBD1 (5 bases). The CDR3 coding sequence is TGCGCCAGCAGCCGATACGGGGCGGGGGACACTGAAGCTTTCTTT. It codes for CASSRYGAGDTEAFF.